This is a list of T cell receptor beta chains from one sample in a study of cytomegalovirus exposure and HLA in healthy donors. Clones were read by immunoSEQ multiplex PCR, and TCRdb kept only the in-frame ones, dropping some. This sample has some 140,000 clones; around four fifths occur once, and the top ten carry 1.3% to 1.5%. The sequencing input was PBMCs. These receptors originate from a woman aged 35 to 49 in good health and CMV-seronegative. The CDR3 runs from the conserved cysteine through the conserved F or W. Fields, in order: V gene, D gene, J gene, clone size, CDR3 protein, CDR3 DNA. D genes are given only for firm matches. For some rows the clone size is stated as once, few or many, or as a class when expanded; others skip it.

V: TRBV2
D: NA
J: TRBJ1-6
size: NA
CDR3: CASRTEYNSPLHF
DNA: TGTGCCAGCAGGACAGAGTATAATTCACCCCTCCACTTT

V: TRBV6-5
D: TRBD1
J: TRBJ1-6
size: NA
CDR3: CASSYTTGEDSPLHF
DNA: TGTGCCAGCAGTTACACCACAGGGGAAGATTCACCCCTCCACTTT

V: TRBV5-4
D: TRBD1
J: TRBJ1-1
size: once
CDR3: CASSLDWTGLSTEAFF
DNA: TGTGCCAGCAGCTTGGATTGGACAGGGCTAAGTACTGAAGCTTTCTTT

V: TRBV10-3
D: NA
J: TRBJ1-2
size: NA
CDR3: CATRAAQGNGYTF
DNA: TGTGCCACCCGAGCGGCCCAGGGGAATGGCTACACCTTC

V: TRBV28
D: NA
J: TRBJ2-4
size: NA
CDR3: CASSNRQRGSQYF
DNA: TGTGCCAGCAGTAACCGACAGAGGGGGTCTCAGTACTTC

V: TRBV25-1
D: TRBD1
J: TRBJ1-4
size: NA
CDR3: CASSGDRGLWEKLFF
DNA: TGTGCCAGCAGTGGGGACAGGGGGCTTTGGGAAAAACTGTTTTTT

V: TRBV7-9
D: TRBD1
J: TRBJ1-1
size: few
CDR3: CASSWLGTDTEAFF
DNA: TGTGCCAGCAGCTGGCTCGGGACAGACACTGAAGCTTTCTTT

V: TRBV6-1
D: NA
J: TRBJ2-6
size: few
CDR3: CASSEDRVLSGANVLTF
DNA: TGTGCCAGCAGTGAAGACAGGGTACTTTCTGGGGCCAACGTCCTGACTTTC

V: TRBV7-9
D: TRBD2
J: TRBJ2-1
size: NA
CDR3: CASSLLAGGDNEQFF
DNA: TGTGCCAGCAGCTTACTGGCGGGGGGGGACAATGAGCAGTTCTTC

V: TRBV28
D: NA
J: TRBJ2-5
size: NA
CDR3: CASSLEGWETQYF
DNA: TGTGCCAGCAGTTTAGAGGGCTGGGAGACCCAGTACTTC

V: TRBV4-2
D: TRBD2
J: TRBJ2-5
size: few
CDR3: CASSQDLPGGLETQYF
DNA: TGTGCCAGCAGCCAAGATCTCCCGGGGGGTTTGGAGACCCAGTACTTC

V: TRBV5-1
D: NA
J: TRBJ1-5
size: NA
CDR3: CASSLTGGSQPQHF
DNA: TGCGCCAGCAGCTTGACGGGGGGGAGTCAGCCCCAGCATTTT

V: TRBV12-5
D: NA
J: TRBJ1-3
size: NA
CDR3: CASFATSGNTIYF
DNA: TGTGCTAGCTTCGCTACCTCTGGAAACACCATATATTTT

V: TRBV6-1
D: TRBD1
J: TRBJ2-5
size: NA
CDR3: CASSAGTARYETQYF
DNA: TGTGCCAGCAGTGCCGGGACAGCGCGCTACGAGACCCAGTACTTC

V: TRBV2
D: TRBD1
J: TRBJ2-3
size: NA
CDR3: CASRRTGFPTDTQYF
DNA: TGTGCCAGCAGACGGACAGGATTCCCTACAGATACGCAGTATTTT

V: TRBV29-1
D: TRBD1
J: TRBJ1-1
size: NA
CDR3: CSVAQGIATEAFF
DNA: TGCAGCGTGGCACAGGGGATCGCCACTGAAGCTTTCTTT

V: TRBV6-6
D: TRBD1
J: TRBJ1-4
size: NA
CDR3: CASSYAGGVANEKLFF
DNA: TGTGCCAGCAGTTACGCAGGGGGCGTAGCTAATGAAAAACTGTTTTTT

V: TRBV5-8
D: TRBD1
J: TRBJ1-1
size: NA
CDR3: CASSLGQGSNTEAFF
DNA: TGTGCCAGCAGCCTGGGACAGGGGAGTAACACTGAAGCTTTCTTT

V: TRBV4-3
D: TRBD1
J: TRBJ2-2
size: NA
CDR3: CASSHRQGSNTGELFF
DNA: TGCGCCAGCAGCCACCGACAGGGATCGAACACCGGGGAGCTGTTTTTT

V: TRBV4-2
D: TRBD2
J: TRBJ2-5
size: NA
CDR3: CASSQDWRTSGGLEKTQYF
DNA: TGTGCCAGCAGCCAAGACTGGAGAACTAGCGGGGGGCTTGAAAAGACCCAGTACTTC

V: TRBV5-1
D: TRBD1
J: TRBJ1-2
size: once
CDR3: CASSLMRQGSYGYTF
DNA: TGCGCCAGCAGCTTGATGAGACAGGGATCCTATGGCTACACCTTC

V: TRBV11-2
D: TRBD1
J: TRBJ1-1
size: once
CDR3: CASSSGTVWNTEAFF
DNA: TGTGCCAGCAGCTCGGGGACAGTCTGGAACACTGAAGCTTTCTTT

V: TRBV6-1
D: NA
J: TRBJ1-2
size: few
CDR3: CASRLGGGVSGYTF
DNA: TGTGCCAGCAGGTTAGGGGGTGGGGTAAGCGGCTACACCTTC

V: TRBV6-1
D: TRBD1
J: TRBJ1-6
size: few
CDR3: CASRARDSLNSPLHF
DNA: TGTGCCAGCAGGGCCAGGGACAGTCTAAATTCACCCCTCCACTTT

V: TRBV5-6
D: NA
J: TRBJ1-1
size: NA
CDR3: CASSREMVNTEAFF
DNA: TGTGCCAGCAGCAGAGAGATGGTGAACACTGAAGCTTTCTTT

V: TRBV6-6
D: TRBD2
J: TRBJ2-7
size: few
CDR3: CASAAGAYEQYF
DNA: TGTGCCAGCGCGGCGGGGGCCTACGAGCAGTACTTC

V: TRBV20-1
D: NA
J: TRBJ1-3
size: NA
CDR3: CSSTYRDIIYF
DNA: TGCAGTTCTACCTACAGGGATATCATATATTTT

V: TRBV18
D: NA
J: TRBJ1-5
size: few
CDR3: CASSPRGWEGNQPQHF
DNA: TGTGCCAGCTCACCACGAGGGTGGGAAGGCAATCAGCCCCAGCATTTT

V: TRBV5-4
D: TRBD2
J: TRBJ2-7
size: NA
CDR3: CASSTMRTSGGYEQYF
DNA: TGTGCCAGCAGCACCATGCGCACTAGCGGGGGCTACGAGCAGTACTTC

V: TRBV16
D: TRBD1
J: TRBJ2-6
size: NA
CDR3: CASSQSGTGFSGANVLTF
DNA: TGTGCCAGCAGCCAAAGCGGGACAGGGTTCTCTGGGGCCAACGTCCTGACTTTC

V: TRBV5-1
D: NA
J: TRBJ2-7
size: NA
CDR3: CASSLGSVYEQYF
DNA: TGCGCCAGCAGCTTGGGCAGTGTCTACGAGCAGTACTTC

V: TRBV5-1
D: TRBD1
J: TRBJ1-2
size: NA
CDR3: CASRTRGQTNYGYTF
DNA: TGCGCCAGCAGGACCCGGGGACAGACAAACTATGGCTACACCTTC

V: TRBV10-3
D: NA
J: TRBJ1-1
size: NA
CDR3: CAIREGAGKNTEAFF
DNA: TGTGCCATCAGGGAAGGGGCAGGGAAGAACACTGAAGCTTTCTTT